This T cell receptor (beta chain) was captured by sequencing in a study of cytomegalovirus exposure and HLA in healthy donors. PCR used 60 Vbeta primers and 13 Jbeta primers. Some clones are missing from TCRdb's copy, which holds only in-frame ones; the method was immunoSEQ multiplex PCR. This table holds about 100,000 clones, about 77% found once. In the case of this clone: Its antigen is currently unknown.

General study results and limits: As a later analysis revealed, most CMV-associated TCR beta chains appeared HLA-restricted.

Germline V gives CDR1 LGHNA, CDR2 YSLEER. Deletions cut 6 bases from V and 5 bases from J, with 20 bases between. CDR3 length: 16 amino acids. The V call is TRBV4-3, the J call TRBJ2-1, with no clear D. This TCR was sampled from a woman between 18 and 30 years old in good health and CMV-seropositive. The sample consisted of PBMCs. Here the CDR3 reads CASSVRFPRIDNEQFF. In nucleotides, the CDR3 is TGCGCCAGCAGTGTAAGATTTCCTAGGATCGACAATGAGCAGTTCTTC.